The present TCR beta chain was sequenced within a study of cytotoxic CD8 clonotypes in ibrutinib-treated CLL. Study conclusions and caveats: Starting clonality was above that of age-matched healthy donors and tracked circulating CD8+ T-cell counts. Few clonotypes were public, and these shrank or held steady under treatment.

Investigators sought sequencing depths of between 1 in 200,000 and 1 in 1 million T cells. The repertoire was sequenced with immunoSEQ multiplex PCR; TCRdb's copy has only in-frame clones and lacks some. The table lists 130,000 to 150,000 clones, around three quarters of them singletons. The CDR3 runs 11 residues. V was pared by 6 bases and J by 5 bases, with 8 bases between. Germline CDR1 SNHLY, CDR2 FYNNEI. To note about this clone: Antigen specificity is unknown.

As input for TCR beta libraries, around 2 micrograms of genomic DNA came from cryopreserved PBMCs. The V and J genes are TRBV2 and TRBJ2-7; D gene uncertain. The receptor's source is a human donor with chronic lymphocytic leukemia. Sample: PBMCs, taken after 12 months of ibrutinib treatment. CDR3: CASRYFDEQYF. The CDR3 nucleotides read TGTGCCAGCAGGTATTTTGACGAGCAGTACTTC. The full variable domain, rest sourced from reference TRBV2 and TRBJ2-7, is EPEVTQTPSHQVTQMGQEVILRCVPISNHLYFYWYRQILGQKVEFLVSFYNNEISEKSEIFDDQFSVERPDGSNFTLKIRSTKLEDSAMYFCASRYFDEQYFGPGTRLTVT.